Described below is a single T cell receptor (beta chain) sequence and its context. The antigen is unknown. The sample carries other DNA sequences with the same CDR3. CD4+ cells of the naive, central memory, regulatory and stem cell-like memory types were sorted via CD45RO/CCR7/CD25/CD127/CD95/CD27. Purity of each sorted population was above 95%. The data derive from a study of beta chain features in type 1 diabetes. TCRB transcripts that were expressed got sequenced, as all of the isolated RNA had been reverse transcribed. The table came from immunoSEQ multiplex PCR; TCRdb's copy has only in-frame clones and leaves some out. Of about 650,000 clones listed, around 12% are singletons. Overall study results and limits: Type 1 diabetes patients showed a moderate but significant shortening of TCRB CDR3s in all four CD4+ subsets.

The length of the CDR3 is 15 residues. V shed 0 bases and J 5 bases; nucleotides not matched to a gene: 3. Looked up from germline, CDR1 is SGDLS and CDR2 is YYNGEE. The clonotype was recovered from a young man with type 1 diabetes. The chain carries TRBV9 and TRBJ2-2; 8 nucleotides agree with TRBD1. Sequencing input: naive CD4+ T cells from blood. The CDR3 nucleotides read TGTGCCAGCAGCGTAGGGACAGGGTGGACCGGGGAGCTGTTTTTT. This sequence encodes CASSVGTGWTGELFF.